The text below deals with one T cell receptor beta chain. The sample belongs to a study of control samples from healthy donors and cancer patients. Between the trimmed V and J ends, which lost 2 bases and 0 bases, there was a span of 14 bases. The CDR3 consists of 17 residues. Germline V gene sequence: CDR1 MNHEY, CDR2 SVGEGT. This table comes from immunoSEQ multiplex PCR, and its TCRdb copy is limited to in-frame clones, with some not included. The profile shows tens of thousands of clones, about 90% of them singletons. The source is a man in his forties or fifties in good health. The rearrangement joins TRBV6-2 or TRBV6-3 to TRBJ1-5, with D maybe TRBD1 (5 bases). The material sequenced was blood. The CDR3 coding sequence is TGTGCCAGCAGTTACCAAGAACGGGACTATAGCAATCAGCCCCAGCATTTT. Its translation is CASSYQERDYSNQPQHF.